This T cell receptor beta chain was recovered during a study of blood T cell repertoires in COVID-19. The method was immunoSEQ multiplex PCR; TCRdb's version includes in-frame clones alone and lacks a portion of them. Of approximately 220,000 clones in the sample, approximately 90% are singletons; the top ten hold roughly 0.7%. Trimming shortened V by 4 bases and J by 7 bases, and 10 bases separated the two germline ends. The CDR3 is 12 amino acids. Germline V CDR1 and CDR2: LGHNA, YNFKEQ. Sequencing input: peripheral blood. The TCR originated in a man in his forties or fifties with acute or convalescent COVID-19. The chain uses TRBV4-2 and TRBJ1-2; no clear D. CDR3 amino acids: CASSLLPGGYTF. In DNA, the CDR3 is TGTGCCAGCAGCCTATTGCCAGGTGGCTACACCTTC.